These T cell receptor beta chains were read from a single sample in a study of glioma-infiltrating T cells after dendritic cell vaccination. Repertoires were generated with immunoSEQ multiplex PCR, while TCRdb's copy carries only in-frame clones and drops some. The sample shows roughly 85,000 clones, 85% of them seen only once. The sample here was blood, taken after dendritic cell vaccination. These receptors were taken from a human donor with glioblastoma. CDR3s include the opening cysteine and the closing phenylalanine or tryptophan. The order of the fields is D gene, J gene, clone size, CDR3 length, V gene, CDR3 protein, CDR3 DNA. A D gene is named only where the DNA matches it firmly. Clone sizes are given selectively: once, few, many, or a class where the clone is expanded.

. | TRBJ2-1 | . | 11 | TRBV18 | CASSPGQEQFF | TGTGCCAGCTCCCCCGGACAGGAGCAGTTCTTC
. | TRBJ2-7 | . | 14 | TRBV5-1 | CASSPGDVTYEQYF | TGCGCCAGCAGCCCGGGGGACGTAACCTACGAGCAGTACTTC
. | TRBJ1-2 | . | 15 | TRBV27 | CASSLSPGQGYGYTF | TGTGCCAGCAGTTTATCGCCGGGACAAGGTTACGGCTACACCTTC
. | TRBJ2-5 | . | 15 | TRBV6-5 | CASSYSSSRQETQYF | TGTGCCAGCAGTTACTCGTCTAGCAGACAAGAGACCCAGTACTTC
. | TRBJ2-1 | once | 12 | TRBV9 | CASAAVYNEQFF | TGTGCCAGCGCGGCAGTCTACAATGAGCAGTTCTTC
TRBD1 | TRBJ2-7 | . | 14 | TRBV5-1 | CASSLEGQAYEQYF | TGCGCCAGCAGCTTGGAGGGACAGGCCTACGAGCAGTACTTC
. | TRBJ1-1 | . | 14 | TRBV9 | CASSSGLSVVEAFF | TGTGCCAGCAGCAGTGGACTTTCGGTCGTGGAAGCTTTCTTT
TRBD1 | TRBJ1-1 | . | 16 | TRBV25-1 | CASSEKGQKLNTEAFF | TGTGCCAGCAGTGAGAAGGGACAGAAGCTAAACACTGAAGCTTTCTTT
. | TRBJ1-2 | . | 15 | TRBV6-4 | CASRREPSANYGYTF | TGTGCCAGCAGACGGGAGCCCTCCGCTAACTATGGCTACACCTTC
. | TRBJ2-3 | . | 15 | TRBV6-5 | CASSYRQGSTDTQYF | TGTGCCAGCAGTTACCGGCAGGGGAGCACAGATACGCAGTATTTT
. | TRBJ1-1 | . | 14 | TRBV7-3 | CASSLTRANTEAFF | TGTGCCAGCAGCTTAACCAGGGCGAACACTGAAGCTTTCTTT
. | TRBJ1-4 | . | 15 | TRBV5-1 | CASSSTGATNEKLFF | TGCGCCAGCAGCTCGACGGGTGCAACTAATGAAAAACTGTTTTTT
. | TRBJ2-7 | . | 14 | TRBV6-5 | CASSETSGAYEQYF | TGTGCCAGCAGTGAGACTAGTGGGGCCTACGAGCAGTACTTC
. | TRBJ2-5 | . | 16 | TRBV5-1 | CASSDPREGEWETQYF | TGCGCCAGCAGCGATCCCAGGGAAGGCGAGTGGGAGACCCAGTACTTC
. | TRBJ2-5 | . | 15 | TRBV5-1 | CASSLGGQRKETQYF | TGCGCCAGCAGCTTGGGAGGCCAGCGTAAAGAGACCCAGTACTTC
. | TRBJ2-5 | once | 14 | TRBV4-3 | CASSQAVGAETQYF | TGCGCCAGCAGCCAAGCGGTGGGGGCAGAGACCCAGTACTTC
. | TRBJ1-4 | . | 15 | TRBV5-1 | CASSLTPGQNEKLFF | TGCGCCAGCAGCTTGACGCCGGGACAAAATGAAAAACTGTTTTTT
TRBD2 | TRBJ2-1 | . | 15 | TRBV15 | CATSRDPGGYNEQFF | TGTGCCACCAGCAGGGATCCGGGGGGATACAATGAGCAGTTCTTC
TRBD1 | TRBJ2-7 | . | 16 | TRBV5-4 | CASSLGGGQGSYEQYF | TGTGCCAGCAGCTTGGGGGGAGGACAGGGCTCCTACGAGCAGTACTTC
TRBD1 | TRBJ2-7 | . | 12 | TRBV5-1 | CASSYGQGEQYF | TGCGCCAGCAGCTACGGACAGGGGGAGCAGTACTTC
TRBD1 | TRBJ1-3 | . | 16 | TRBV7-2 | CASSSEQGAGGNTIYF | TGTGCCAGCAGCTCTGAACAGGGGGCAGGTGGAAACACCATATATTTT
. | TRBJ1-6 | . | 14 | TRBV11-2 | CASSPQGGNSPLHF | TGTGCCAGCAGCCCTCAGGGAGGTAATTCACCCCTCCACTTT
. | TRBJ2-4 | . | 14 | TRBV27 | CASSTQEGSDIQYF | TGTGCCAGCAGTACCCAAGAGGGTTCGGACATTCAGTACTTC
TRBD1 | TRBJ1-1 | . | 17 | TRBV7-7 | CASSSPPDRPKNTEAFF | TGTGCCAGCAGCTCCCCCCCGGACAGGCCCAAGAACACTGAAGCTTTCTTT
. | TRBJ1-6 | . | 14 | TRBV14 | CASSQDIGLSPLHF | TGTGCCAGCAGCCAAGATATTGGGCTGTCACCCCTCCACTTT
. | TRBJ1-1 | . | 14 | TRBV7-2 | CASSLVGSGTEAFF | TGTGCCAGCAGCTTAGTAGGGAGTGGGACTGAAGCTTTCTTT
. | TRBJ2-6 | . | 15 | TRBV28 | CASSFRGPGANVLTF | TGTGCCAGCAGCTTCAGGGGTCCTGGGGCCAACGTCCTGACTTTC
TRBD2 | TRBJ2-3 | . | 15 | TRBV6-1 | CASSYGTTYTDTQYF | TGTGCCAGCAGCTACGGGACTACTTACACAGATACGCAGTATTTT
. | TRBJ1-2 | once | 17 | TRBV2 | CASSDSRAGITNYGYTF | TGTGCCAGCAGTGATTCCCGGGCAGGGATAACTAACTATGGCTACACCTTC
. | TRBJ2-6 | . | 15 | TRBV6-1 | CASSGRGSGANVLTF | TGTGCCAGCAGTGGCAGGGGTTCTGGGGCCAACGTCCTGACTTTC
. | TRBJ1-4 | few | 15 | TRBV4-1 | CASSQIEGLIQKLFF | TGCGCCAGCAGCCAAATTGAAGGACTGATCCAAAAACTGTTTTTT
. | TRBJ2-2 | . | 15 | TRBV5-1 | CASSLLPGDTGELFF | TGCGCCAGCAGCTTGTTACCGGGGGACACCGGGGAGCTGTTTTTT